These 15 T cell receptor beta chains came from one sample sequenced in a study of cytomegalovirus exposure and HLA in healthy donors. PCR involved 60 Vbeta and 13 Jbeta primers. Measured with immunoSEQ multiplex PCR; TCRdb has only the in-frame clones, and not every one. The sample records over 150,000 clones, roughly 80% being singletons. Sequenced input: PBMCs. All receptors come from a male donor in good health and CMV-seropositive.

The V and J genes are TRBV7-2 and TRBJ2-2; 9 bases map to TRBD2. After removal of 2 bases from V and 5 bases from J, the junction contained 6 bases not matched to a gene. The CDR3 totals 16 residues. Germline V gene sequence: CDR1 SGHTA, CDR2 FQGNSA. CDR3 sequence: CASSLTGGGATGELFF. The DNA for the CDR3 is TGTGCCAGCAGCTTAACCGGCGGGGGGGCAACCGGGGAGCTGTTTTTT.

The chain uses TRBV7-9 and TRBJ2-2; D call uncertain. The germline V gene has CDR1 SEHNR and CDR2 FQNEAQ (reference sequence). V was shortened by 2 bases and J by 7 bases, with 8 bases between the two germline ends. The CDR3 sequence is 13 residues long. CDR3 region: CASSLFGSGELFF. Written as DNA, the CDR3 is TGTGCCAGCAGCTTATTTGGTAGCGGGGAGCTGTTTTTT.

The rearrangement joins TRBV5-1 to TRBJ2-5; the match to TRBD1 covers 8 bases. Trimming at V came to 3 bases and at J to 5 bases, leaving 9 bases not matched to a gene. The germline gives CDR1 SGHRS, CDR2 YFSETQ. The CDR3 is 15 amino acids. CDR3 nucleotide sequence: TGCGCCAGCAGCTCCCCCCAGGGGGCGCAGGAGACCCAGTACTTC. Translated: CASSSPQGAQETQYF.

The V and J genes are TRBV5-1 and TRBJ2-3; 10 nucleotides agree with TRBD1. The CDR3 totals 14 residues. The trim removed 4 bases at V and 3 bases at J, leaving 2 bases unmatched. The germline V gene encodes CDR1 SGHRS and CDR2 YFSETQ. CDR3 nucleotides: TGCGCCAGCAGCGGGGACAGGGGTACAGATACGCAGTATTTT. It specifies CASSGDRGTDTQYF.

The V call is TRBV23-1, the J call TRBJ1-1, with a possible D match to TRBD1 (5 bases). TRBV23-1 is an open reading frame whose function is uncertain. The CDR3 consists of 14 residues. Trimming pared 7 bases from V and 1 base from J, leaving 13 bases between. The CDR3 bases are TGCGCCAGCACCACTCCAACAGGGAACACTGAAGCTTTCTTT. Translation gives CASTTPTGNTEAFF.

Regarding this clone: At one of its ends the junction is not consistent with the germline gene, which may arise from a read error. The chain uses TRBV30 and TRBJ2-6; 7 bases align to TRBD2. The CDR3 is 16 residues long. Germline lookup yields CDR1 GTSNPN and CDR2 SVGIG (reference sequence). Here the CDR3 DNA reads TGTGCCTGGAGAATGAGGGGAGGGTCTGGGGCCAACGGCCTGACTTTC. Amino acid sequence: CAWRMRGGSGANGLTF.

V usage is TRBV28 and J usage is TRBJ1-1; D not certain. Germline V gene lookup returns CDR1 MDHEN and CDR2 SYDVKM. The CDR3 sequence is 15 residues long. Trimming cost V 7 bases and J 9 bases, with 24 bases left between them. In DNA form, the CDR3 reads TGTGCCAGCACCCCCGAAGGGCAGTTGAGGGTAAAAGCTTTCTTT. Translation gives CASTPEGQLRVKAFF.

This rearrangement joins TRBV6-1 to TRBJ1-2; possible D gene TRBD1, 5 bases. This CDR3 has 13 residues. Trimming stripped 4 bases from V and 7 bases from J, with 13 bases between. Looked up from germline, CDR1 is MNHNS and CDR2 is SASEGT. Here the CDR3 DNA reads TGTGCCAGCAGTGTCGAGCAGGGCTTTGGCTACACCTTC. Translating it yields CASSVEQGFGYTF.

V and J are TRBV7-2 and TRBJ1-5; 7 nucleotides agree with TRBD1. The ends lost 2 bases at V and 3 bases at J; junction bases unmatched: 7. This CDR3 is built from 16 residues. Looked up from germline, CDR1 is SGHTA and CDR2 is FQGNSA. The CDR3 region has the DNA TGTGCCAGCAGCTTATATGGGACAGCTTTCAATCAGCCCCAGCATTTT. Translated: CASSLYGTAFNQPQHF.

The J gene is TRBJ2-2, the V gene TRBV14; 7 bases are a match to TRBD2. Unmatched junction bases numbered 4, after V lost 2 bases and J lost 4 bases. The germline V gene has CDR1 SGHDN and CDR2 FVKESK. The CDR3 is 15 amino acids. The CDR3: CASSQWTRGTGELFF. CDR3 sequence (DNA): TGTGCCAGCAGCCAATGGACTAGGGGCACCGGGGAGCTGTTTTTT.

The CDR3 reads CASSPGGSVMNTEAFF. The CDR3 nucleotides read TGTGCCAGCAGCCCAGGGGGGAGCGTGATGAACACTGAAGCTTTCTTT. The chain uses TRBV7-9 and TRBJ1-1; TRBD1 aligns across 7 bases. Germline trimming cut 5 bases from V and 0 bases from J; bases unmatched to any gene: 9. CDR3 size: 16 residues. Germline V gene data show CDR1 as SEHNR and CDR2 as FQNEAQ (reference sequence).

This chain uses TRBV5-5 with TRBJ1-3; tentatively, D is TRBD1 (5 bases). V lost 3 bases, J lost 4 bases, and 14 bases lay in between. CDR3 size: 15 residues. Germline loops: CDR1 SGHKS, CDR2 YYEKEE (reference sequence). CDR3 in DNA: TGTGCCAGCAGCTGGCGGGGGATTGAGGGAAACACCATATATTTT. This codes for CASSWRGIEGNTIYF.

The V gene is TRBV9, the J gene TRBJ2-3, with TRBD2 identical over 9 bases. This CDR3 contains 17 residues. Germline lookup yields CDR1 SGDLS and CDR2 YYNGEE. Trimming at V came to 0 bases and at J to 2 bases, leaving 7 bases not matched to a gene. The CDR3 region is CASSVVVSGGHTDTQYF. The CDR3 DNA is TGTGCCAGCAGCGTAGTTGTTAGCGGGGGACACACAGATACGCAGTATTTT.

The rearrangement joins TRBV5-4 to TRBJ2-2, with a tentative D call TRBD2 (8 bases). V dropped 0 bases and J dropped 4 bases, with 16 bases sitting between them. Germline V gene data show CDR1 as SGHNT and CDR2 as YYREEE (reference sequence). CDR3 length: 17 residues. The CDR3 DNA follows: TGTGCCAGCAGCTTGGCCGGGAGGGGGCAAAGCACCGGGGAGCTGTTTTTT. Residues: CASSLAGRGQSTGELFF.

The chain has TRBV4-3 and TRBJ1-1; the D gene is possibly TRBD1 (5 bases). Trimming took off 5 bases at V and 4 bases at J, with 14 bases between the two ends. This CDR3 spans 14 amino acids. Germline V gives CDR1 LGHNA, CDR2 YSLEER. The CDR3 DNA is TGCGCCAGCAGCGAAAGGGGCAGGAGCACTGAAGCTTTCTTT. This codes for CASSERGRSTEAFF.